Here is one TCR beta chain with its context. Data came from immunoSEQ multiplex PCR; TCRdb stores just in-frame clones and leaves some out. The profile covers approximately 51,000 clones, with over 70% appearing a single time and around 9.1% taken by the ten largest. This specimen belongs to a study of control samples from healthy donors and cancer patients. Germline CDR1 and CDR2: SGHKS and YYEKEE (reference sequence). V gave up 1 base and J gave up 4 bases, with 17 bases separating them. This CDR3 comprises 17 residues. This receptor was obtained from a man aged 70 or older in good health. Source material: blood. The chain has TRBV5-5 and TRBJ1-4, with unresolved D. For the CDR3, the DNA is TGTGCCAGCAGCTTGTGGGTAGGCTCAAACCTTAATGAAAAACTGTTTTTT. Protein sequence: CASSLWVGSNLNEKLFF.